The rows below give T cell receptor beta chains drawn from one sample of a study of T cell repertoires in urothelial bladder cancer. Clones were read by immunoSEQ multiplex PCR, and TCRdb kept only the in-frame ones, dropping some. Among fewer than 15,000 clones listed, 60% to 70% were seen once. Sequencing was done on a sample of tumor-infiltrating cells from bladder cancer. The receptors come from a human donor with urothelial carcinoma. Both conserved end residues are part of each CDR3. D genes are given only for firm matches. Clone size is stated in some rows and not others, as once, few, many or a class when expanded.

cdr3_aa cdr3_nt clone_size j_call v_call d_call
CAWSPGTGGAKRGYTF TGTGCCTGGAGTCCGGGGACAGGGGGCGCGAAACGAGGCTACACCTTC - TRBJ1-2 TRBV30 TRBD1
CAWSVPKGPLHF TGTGCCTGGAGTGTACCTAAGGGGCCACTCCACTTT - TRBJ1-6 TRBV30 -
CASRGAETQYF TGTGCCAGCCGGGGGGCAGAGACCCAGTACTTC few TRBJ2-5 TRBV7-9 -
CASRDHGYTF TGTGCCAGCCGGGACCATGGCTACACCTTC - TRBJ1-2 TRBV2 -
CASSLGLAFTDTQYF TGTGCCAGCAGCTTAGGACTAGCGTTCACAGATACGCAGTATTTT - TRBJ2-3 TRBV7-2 TRBD2
CASTGQSLGYTF TGTGCCAGCACGGGACAATCACTTGGCTACACCTTC - TRBJ1-2 TRBV2 -
CASSPKKTGTDGYTF TGTGCCAGCAGCCCTAAAAAAACAGGGACGGATGGCTACACCTTC - TRBJ1-2 TRBV7-9 -
CASSMEVRAGGSPGANVLTF TGTGCCAGTAGTATGGAGGTTAGGGCGGGGGGCTCACCTGGGGCCAACGTCCTGACTTTC - TRBJ2-6 TRBV19 TRBD2
CASSLEVGGLRGGYTF TGTGCCAGCAGCTTAGAGGTCGGGGGGCTTCGGGGTGGCTACACCTTC - TRBJ1-2 TRBV7-6 -
CASSLVSRGTDTQYF TGCGCCAGCAGCTTGGTCTCTCGAGGAACAGATACGCAGTATTTT - TRBJ2-3 TRBV5-1 -
CASSESRSGNTIYF TGTGCCAGCAGTGAATCACGTTCTGGAAACACCATATATTTT - TRBJ1-3 TRBV2 -
CASRDTALWQPQHF TGTGCCAGCAGAGATACAGCCCTCTGGCAGCCCCAGCATTTT - TRBJ1-5 TRBV28 -
CSVVEGFDSPLHF TGCAGCGTTGTAGAGGGTTTTGACTCACCCCTCCACTTT - TRBJ1-6 TRBV29-1 -
CASSPGGAGNTEAFF TGTGCCAGCAGTCCAGGGGGCGCGGGGAACACTGAAGCTTTCTTT - TRBJ1-1 TRBV28 TRBD1
CASSLRQGLGKNIQYF TGTGCCAGCAGCCTTCGACAGGGGCTCGGCAAAAACATTCAGTACTTC few TRBJ2-4 TRBV7-2 TRBD1
CATSNIQGAKNIQYF TGTGCCACCAGCAACATACAGGGGGCCAAAAACATTCAGTACTTC - TRBJ2-4 TRBV15 TRBD1
CASSHQDRANYGYTF TGTGCCAGCTCACACCAGGACAGGGCTAACTATGGCTACACCTTC - TRBJ1-2 TRBV18 TRBD1
CASSQDLQGNEKLFF TGTGCCAGCAGCCAAGATTTACAGGGTAATGAAAAACTGTTTTTT - TRBJ1-4 TRBV5-4 -
CASSDRWGTGELFF TGTGCCAGCAGTGATCGGTGGGGCACCGGGGAGCTGTTTTTT - TRBJ2-2 TRBV6-4 -
CASSFNSLDYTF TGTGCCAGCAGCTTCAACAGTTTGGACTACACCTTC - TRBJ1-2 TRBV7-9 -
CASSIADEQFF TGTGCCAGCAGCATCGCGGATGAGCAGTTCTTC - TRBJ2-1 TRBV7-3 -
CAWRQGAWNYGYTF TGTGCCTGGAGACAGGGGGCCTGGAACTATGGCTACACCTTC - TRBJ1-2 TRBV30 TRBD1
CASSRGTGGYTF TGCGCCAGCAGCCGAGGGACTGGTGGCTACACCTTC - TRBJ1-2 TRBV4-1 -
CATSRGGGAYEQYF TGTGCCACCAGCAGAGGTGGAGGGGCCTACGAGCAGTACTTC few TRBJ2-7 TRBV15 -
CASSPPSGSHYNEQFF TGTGCCAGCAGCCCCCCGTCAGGGAGCCACTACAATGAGCAGTTCTTC few TRBJ2-1 TRBV7-9 -
CAWSITGRGPEVLHF TGTGCCTGGAGTATTACAGGGAGAGGGCCGGAGGTCCTCCACTTT - TRBJ1-6 TRBV30 -
CASSLERHRNSGNTIYF TGTGCCAGCAGCTTAGAGAGGCACAGGAACTCTGGAAACACCATATATTTT - TRBJ1-3 TRBV7-8 -
CASSSFGTTYQETQYF TGTGCCAGCAGCTCCTTCGGGACAACGTACCAAGAGACCCAGTACTTC - TRBJ2-5 TRBV5-6 -
CASSATGETQYF TGTGCCAGCAGTGCGACAGGGGAGACCCAGTACTTC - TRBJ2-5 TRBV7-3 TRBD1
CASSFGRTANTGELFF TGTGCCAGCAGCTTCGGACGGACAGCGAACACCGGGGAGCTGTTTTTT medium-sized TRBJ2-2 TRBV7-9 -
CASSPLHDSPLHF TGTGCCAGCAGCCCGCTTCATGATTCACCCCTCCACTTT - TRBJ1-6 TRBV11-2 -
CASSGNSPLHF TGTGCCAGCAGCGGAAATTCACCCCTCCACTTT - TRBJ1-6 TRBV7-3 -
CASSDSRTGAYEQYF TGTGCCAGCAGTGACTCCCGGACAGGGGCCTACGAGCAGTACTTC - TRBJ2-7 TRBV6-4 TRBD1
CAVSNGGSYGYTF TGTGCAGTATCTAACGGGGGTAGCTATGGCTACACCTTC - TRBJ1-2 TRBV6-1 -
CASSGLAGGPSSYNEQFF TGTGCCAGCAGTGGGCTAGCGGGGGGGCCTAGCTCCTACAATGAGCAGTTCTTC - TRBJ2-1 TRBV6-1 TRBD2
CASSLERGQGKDEQYF TGTGCCAGCAGCTTGGAGAGGGGACAGGGAAAGGACGAGCAGTACTTC - TRBJ2-7 TRBV5-4 TRBD1
CASSSTGTQETQYF TGTGCCAGCAGTTCCACAGGGACCCAAGAGACCCAGTACTTC - TRBJ2-5 TRBV7-2 -
CASAGPDKGHWSDTQYF TGTGCCAGCGCCGGGCCTGACAAGGGGCATTGGTCGGATACGCAGTATTTT - TRBJ2-3 TRBV25-1 -
CASSLRLAGGETQYF TGTGCCAGCAGCTTACGGCTAGCGGGGGGGGAGACCCAGTACTTC - TRBJ2-5 TRBV7-2 TRBD2
CARTGLGTEAFF TGTGCTCGAACGGGGCTGGGGACTGAAGCTTTCTTT - TRBJ1-1 TRBV2 -
CASSFRQSFYNEQFF TGTGCCAGCAGCTTCAGACAGAGTTTCTACAATGAGCAGTTCTTC - TRBJ2-1 TRBV5-6 -
CASSVGFAANYGYTF TGTGCCAGCAGCGTAGGGTTTGCAGCTAACTATGGCTACACCTTC once TRBJ1-2 TRBV9 -
CAWSVQGSDQPQHF TGTGCCTGGAGTGTACAGGGGAGCGATCAGCCCCAGCATTTT - TRBJ1-5 TRBV30 TRBD1